This T cell receptor beta chain was identified during a study of molecular identifiers for immune sequencing clone quantification. This clonotype was seen only a few times. TCRdb itself ran the PCR reads through MiXCR, one entry per CDR3 protein. The sample shows about 510,000 distinct CDR3 sequences, less than 30% of them seen only once. The source material was naive CD8+ T cells from blood, with Jurkat cell RNA spiked in. Subset reported: FACS-sorted CD8+CD4-CCR7+CD45RA+ naive T cells. The TCR originated in a human donor in good health. Some libraries in this study had Jurkat cell RNA spiked in.

The CDR3 DNA sequence: TGCAGTGCTAGTGGTTTAATGAGGGCGGGCCAGTCCTACAATGAGCAGTTCTTC. It encodes CSASGLMRAGQSYNEQFF. V usage is TRBV20-1 and J usage is TRBJ2-1; possibly TRBD2 for D (5 bases). The CDR3 has 18 amino acids. Per germline, CDR1 DFQATT and CDR2 SNEGSKA (reference sequence). V was cut by 3 bases and J by 1 base, with 22 bases left in between.